This record covers a single TCR beta chain. What it recognizes is unknown. One junction end does not reproduce the germline sequence, and a read error may be involved. The entry originates in a study of Graves' ophthalmopathy and Graves' hyperthyroidism. CDR3 length equals 14 residues. CDR1 is MGHDK, CDR2 SYGVNS, per germline. Amplification of the TCR beta CDR3 regions used RNA transcripts (as template). RT-PCR with HTBI primers came first, then second-round multiplex PCR. TCRdb ran MiXCR on the multiplex PCR reads and lists one entry per CDR3 protein. Of more than 1,000,000 distinct CDR3 sequences listed, 36% are singletons. Study-wide results and caveats: Most expanded clonotypes from thyroid (those above 0.001 frequency) were also found in blood. Forecasting of ophthalmopathy progression by the model achieved less than 71% sensitivity and around 72% specificity.

This TCR was sampled from an adult man with Graves' hyperthyroidism. Sequencing was done on a sample of peripheral blood or thyroid tissue (not recorded which). The rearrangement joins TRBV25-1 to TRBJ1-2; 7 bases match TRBD1. The CDR3 sequence: CACSVDRASDGYTF. The DNA of the CDR3 is TGTGCCTGCAGTGTAGACAGGGCTTCGGACGGCTACACCTTC.